Below, 16 T cell receptor beta chains from the same sample are listed, as sequenced in a study of T cell repertoires in cytomegalovirus infection. TCRdb reprocessed the reads with MiXCR, giving one entry per CDR3 protein. The sample has a few hundred thousand distinct CDR3 sequences; over 7.5% are singletons. The specimen sequenced was PBMCs. The receptors derive from a human donor in good health (CMV status not recorded). Some clones in this sample may be carry-over from other donors' samples.

This clonotype was seen at least ten times. This sequence joins TRBV19 and TRBJ2-7; the match to TRBD2 covers 7 bases. The CDR3 has 15 residues. J lost 0 bases, V lost 1 base, and 3 bases had no gene match. CDR1 is LNHDA and CDR2 is SQIVND in the germline V gene (reference sequence). This CDR3 reads CASSIAAGVSYEQYF. The DNA of the CDR3 is TGTGCCAGTAGTATAGCGGCGGGAGTCTCCTACGAGCAGTACTTC.

The sample holds a few counts of this clonotype. The chain's CDR3 is CASSRQGLYEQYF. The CDR3 DNA is TGTGCCAGTAGTCGGCAGGGTCTCTACGAGCAGTACTTC. The gene calls are TRBV19 and TRBJ2-7, with a possible D match to TRBD1 (5 bases). The CDR3 extends over 13 amino acids. With 5 bases removed from V and 3 bases from J, the gap between germline ends came to 11 bases. The germline V gene has CDR1 LNHDA and CDR2 SQIVND (reference sequence). Full variable domain (outside the CDR3, taken from reference TRBV19 and TRBJ2-7): DGGITQSPKYLFRKEGQNVTLSCEQNLNHDAMYWYRQDPGQGLRLIYYSQIVNDFQKGDIAEGYSVSREKKESFPLTVTSAQKNPTAFYLCASSRQGLYEQYFGPGTRLTVT.

The CDR3 sequence: CAISRDRINTEAFF. DNA for the CDR3: TGTGCCATCAGTCGCGACAGGATTAACACTGAAGCTTTCTTT. This chain connects TRBV10-3 to TRBJ1-1, with D possibly TRBD1 on 6 matching bases. The V gene's germline CDR1 is ENHRY and CDR2 SYGVKD. V was cut by 5 bases and J by 2 bases, with 12 bases left in between. This CDR3 spans 14 amino acids.

Notes on this clonotype: Its ends do not fully match the called genes, so a read error is possible. The chain has TRBV5-3 and TRBJ2-5, with D perhaps TRBD1 (5 bases). TRBV5-3 is an ORF, and what it does is uncertain. The CDR3 runs 15 residues. CDR3 in amino acids: CASSLTGTNQETQYF. In DNA form, the CDR3 reads TGTGCCAGCAGCTTAACAGGCACTAACCAAGAGACCCAGTACTTC.

The chain links TRBV5-6 to TRBJ2-7, with D possibly called TRBD1 or TRBD2 (5 bases each). The germline V gene encodes CDR1 SGHDT and CDR2 YYEEEE. The V end was cut by 2 bases, the J end by 2 bases, with 14 bases between. This CDR3 is 15 amino acids long. The CDR3 bases are TGTGCCAGCAGCTTAGGGACCTTAAGAGCCTACGAGCAGTACTTC. Translated, it gives CASSLGTLRAYEQYF.

Notes on this clonotype: A clone one base away is much larger, so this may be a read error. This rearrangement joins TRBV7-2 to TRBJ1-5; 10 nucleotides line up with TRBD1. CDR3 length: 17 amino acids. The germline CDR1 and CDR2 sequences are SGHTA and FQGNSA. The CDR3 reads CAGSHYFDRGRDQPQHF. The CDR3 nucleotides are TGTGCCGGCAGCCATTATTTCGACAGGGGGCGCGATCAGCCCCAGCATTTT.

This clonotype was counted at least ten times. This chain links TRBV7-2 with TRBJ1-2, with 8 bases that match TRBD1. The V gene's germline CDR1 is SGHTA and CDR2 FQGNSA. V was clipped by 3 bases and J by 0 bases; unmatched bases: 3. The CDR3 sequence is 15 residues long. This chain's CDR3 is CASSFGQGANYGYTF. For the CDR3, the DNA is TGTGCCAGCAGCTTCGGACAGGGAGCTAACTATGGCTACACCTTC.

A few counts support this clonotype. This rearrangement joins TRBV7-2 to TRBJ2-1; D remains unclear. The germline V and J ends were trimmed by 5 bases and 7 bases, with 18 bases remaining between them. Germline CDR1 is SGHTA and CDR2 is FQGNSA. The CDR3 is 15 residues long. The CDR3 DNA is TGTGCCAGCAGCCCAAGGATCGGGCGGAGTAATGAGCAGTTCTTC. Amino acids: CASSPRIGRSNEQFF.

This clonotype occurred a few times. This chain uses TRBV28 with TRBJ2-7; 7 bases fit TRBD2. Germline V gene data show CDR1 as MDHEN and CDR2 as SYDVKM. The CDR3 runs to 14 residues. V lost 6 bases and J lost 3; bases outside the gene matches: 8. The CDR3 is CASRRGGTNYEQYF. The CDR3 DNA sequence: TGTGCCAGCAGACGCGGGGGAACCAACTACGAGCAGTACTTC. Using reference TRBV28 and TRBJ2-7 for the parts outside the CDR3, the full variable domain is DVKVTQSSRYLVKRTGEKVFLECVQDMDHENMFWYRQDPGLGLRLIYFSYDVKMKEKGDIPEGYSVSREKKERFSLILESASTNQTSMYLCASRRGGTNYEQYFGPGTRLTVT.

In its sample, this clonotype was seen many times. V usage is TRBV7-2 and J usage is TRBJ2-5; a weak D match, TRBD2 (7 bases). The germline V gene encodes CDR1 SGHTA and CDR2 FQGNSA. There are 15 residues in the CDR3. The V end was cut by 1 base, the J end by 5 bases, with 14 bases between. CDR3 in DNA: TGTGCCAGCAGCTTAGGGACTAGAGGGGGGGAGACCCAGTACTTC. Translating gives CASSLGTRGGETQYF.

This clonotype was detected ten times or more. The CDR3 DNA reads as TGTGCCAGCACAATGGGGCTAGCGGGAGAGGGGAGCTCCTACAATGAGCAGTTCTTC. Amino acids: CASTMGLAGEGSSYNEQFF. The chain combines TRBV7-3 with TRBJ2-1; 10 bases line up with TRBD2. The V gene end was trimmed by 7 bases and the J gene end by 0 bases; junction bases not matched to a gene: 15. The CDR3 is 19 amino acids. Germline V gene sequence: CDR1 SGHTA, CDR2 FQGTGA.

This clonotype was detected many times. Here the CDR3 reads CASSLAGRKPQETQYF. CDR3 DNA: TGTGCCAGCAGCTTAGCGGGCCGGAAGCCCCAAGAGACCCAGTACTTC. V gene TRBV7-9 combines with J gene TRBJ2-5, with D unclear. Between the trimmed V and J ends, which lost 0 bases and 1 base, there was a span of 12 bases. The CDR3 covers 16 residues. Germline CDR1 SEHNR, CDR2 FQNEAQ (reference sequence).

This clonotype was seen repeatedly, ten times or more. This chain connects TRBV7-2 to TRBJ2-1, with D tentatively TRBD2 (5 bases). The V end was cut by 4 bases, the J end by 7 bases, with 11 bases between. Germline V lookup: CDR1 SGHTA, CDR2 FQGNSA. The CDR3 covers 13 residues. The CDR3 protein is CASSSPAANEQFF. In nucleotides, the CDR3 is TGTGCCAGCAGCTCCCCAGCGGCTAATGAGCAGTTCTTC.

This clonotype was seen more than once but under ten times. The rearrangement links TRBV7-4 to TRBJ2-1; 9 nucleotides match TRBD2. The CDR3 runs 16 residues. After removal of 5 bases from V and 7 bases from J, the junction contained 12 bases not matched to a gene. CDR1 is SGHVT and CDR2 is SQSDAQ in the germline V gene. CDR3 bases: TGTGCCAGCAGCCCCGGGGCGGGAGGGCCGGCAAATGAGCAGTTCTTC. This codes for CASSPGAGGPANEQFF.

CDR3 bases: TGTGCCAGCGGATTAACCAAGTCGGCGGGCAATGAGCAGTTCTTC. Residues: CASGLTKSAGNEQFF. The chain links TRBV11-2 to TRBJ2-1, with D possibly TRBD2 on 5 matching bases. V was cut by 8 bases and J by 6 bases, with 20 bases left in between. CDR1 is SGHAT, CDR2 FQNNGV, per germline. This CDR3 has 15 residues.

The chain uses TRBV6-2 or TRBV6-3 and TRBJ1-1, with a tentative D call TRBD1 (6 bases). Germline V CDR1 and CDR2: MNHEY, SVGEGT. V lost 6 bases and J lost 10, with 21 bases in between. The CDR3 has 14 amino acids. In DNA form, the CDR3 reads TGTGCCAGCAGCTCATCCACAGGGCCGGCGGCAGCTTTCTTT. Amino acids: CASSSSTGPAAAFF.